This TCR beta chain derives from a study of blood T cells in healthy people across ages. Study details: There was about one barcoded beta molecule captured by template switching per two T cells.

Then a second PCR, running roughly 7 to 11 cycles, was carried out with a sample-barcoded 5' primer and a J-beta primer mix. Each cDNA molecule was tagged by a template-switch adaptor with 12 random nucleotides. One entry per CDR3 protein, called by TCRdb with MiXCR from the 5' RACE reads. The table shows about 580,000 distinct CDR3 sequences, with around 50% occurring only once. In the case of this clonotype: Antigen specificity is unknown.

The CDR3 has 14 amino acids. CDR1 and CDR2 from the germline V gene are SEHNR and FQNEAQ (reference sequence). With 0 bases removed from V and 5 bases from J, the gap between germline ends came to 10 bases. General observations from the study: PBMCs that were unsorted prevented a conclusive naive versus antigen-experienced comparison. Possibly, changes in expanded clonotypes were confounded because donor CMV status was unknown.

Sample: blood. The chain has TRBV7-9 and TRBJ2-5; unclear D gene. This clonotype was obtained from a man older than 75 in good health. The CDR3 loop is CASSLAPPRETQYF. CDR3 nucleotides: TGTGCCAGCAGCTTAGCCCCTCCCCGGGAGACCCAGTACTTC.